This TCR beta chain is drawn from a study of response to subunit inactivated influenza vaccine. Points from the study as a whole: Authors suggested few new T cells are recruited by each seasonal influenza vaccination.

In this sample, this clonotype turned up a few times. Its antigen is undetermined. TCRdb processed the RT-PCR reads anew with MiXCR; each CDR3 protein has one entry. The sample holds hundreds of thousands of distinct CDR3 sequences, approximately 15% seen once. The V gene's germline CDR1 is SNHLY and CDR2 FYNNEI. CDR3 length: 15 amino acids. Trimming cost V 5 bases and J 2 bases; bases outside gene matches: 5. Sequencing was performed on PBMCs from blood, taken around 14 days before vaccination. The chain uses TRBV2 and TRBJ1-4; 7 bases are a match to TRBD1. This clonotype originated in a man aged 50 to 59 who received an inactivated influenza vaccine. CDR3 sequence: CASSQSTGTNEKLFF. In nucleotides, the CDR3 is TGTGCCAGCAGTCAATCGACAGGGACTAATGAAAAACTGTTTTTT.